Below, 22 T cell receptor beta chains from the same sample are listed, as sequenced in a study of T-cell reconstitution after alpha-beta-depleted transplantation in children. TCRbeta library preparation incorporated unique molecular identifiers. TCRdb reprocessed the PCR reads via MiXCR and lists one record per CDR3 protein. The sample contains approximately 630,000 distinct CDR3 sequences, 13% of which appear only once. Sequenced material: PBMCs, taken before TCRalphabeta/CD19-depleted stem cell transplant. Every receptor here comes from a girl aged 2 to 9 with congenital amegakaryocytic thrombocytopenia, due to receive a stem cell transplant.

This clonotype was recorded many times. The J gene is TRBJ2-7, the V gene TRBV25-1; no definite D call. Trimming cost V 3 bases and J 6 bases, with 18 bases left between them. The V gene's germline CDR1 is MGHDK and CDR2 SYGVNS. This CDR3 has 15 amino acids. The CDR3: CASSDWTLLDGEQYF. The CDR3 coding sequence is TGTGCCAGCAGTGATTGGACCCTTCTCGACGGCGAGCAGTACTTC.

This clonotype was recorded many times. The chain is built from TRBV3-1 and TRBJ2-1; tentatively, D is TRBD2 (6 bases). The CDR3 totals 16 residues. Between the trimmed V and J ends, which lost 5 bases and 3 bases, there was a span of 17 bases. Germline V gene lookup returns CDR1 LGHDT and CDR2 YNNKEL (reference sequence). CDR3 in amino acids: CASSGRGGNRYNEQFF. Here the CDR3 DNA reads TGTGCCAGCAGCGGGCGAGGCGGGAATCGCTACAATGAGCAGTTCTTC.

The chain recombines TRBV11-2 with TRBJ2-3; D is ambiguous. This CDR3 has 16 residues. CDR1 and CDR2 from the germline V gene are SGHAT and FQNNGV. The V gene lost 1 base and the J gene lost 2 bases, with 13 bases spanning the gap. CDR3 sequence reads: CASSLGTSIFTDTQYF. CDR3 coding DNA: TGTGCCAGCAGCTTAGGGACCTCTATATTCACAGATACGCAGTATTTT.

This CDR3 reads CSARDKGTGGGYKETQYF. The CDR3 DNA sequence: TGCAGTGCTAGAGATAAGGGGACAGGGGGGGGGTATAAAGAGACCCAGTACTTC. This sequence joins TRBV20-1 and TRBJ2-5; 11 bases are shared with TRBD1. The CDR3 is 18 amino acids. The trim removed 0 bases at V and 3 bases at J, leaving 12 bases unmatched. Germline CDR1 is DFQATT and CDR2 is SNEGSKA (reference sequence).

This clonotype was recorded a few times. The chain employs TRBV10-3 and TRBJ2-1; 9 nucleotides match TRBD2. CDR3 length: 16 residues. CDR1 is ENHRY and CDR2 is SYGVKD in the germline V gene. V was clipped by 2 bases and J by 4 bases; unmatched bases: 6. The DNA for the CDR3 is TGTGCCATCAGTGAGGCGGGAGGGCCGGGGTACAATGAGCAGTTCTTC. This sequence encodes CAISEAGGPGYNEQFF.

In this sample, this clonotype turned up many times. This sequence joins TRBV7-9 and TRBJ2-1; unclear D gene. From germline, CDR1 is SEHNR and CDR2 FQNEAQ (reference sequence). The CDR3 is 13 amino acids. Trimming removed 7 bases from V and 9 bases from J, with 16 bases in between. The CDR3 loop is CASTGEIRAEQFF. CDR3 nucleotide sequence: TGTGCCAGCACCGGAGAGATCCGGGCTGAGCAGTTCTTC.

This sequence joins TRBV30 and TRBJ2-1, with D possibly TRBD2 on 6 matching bases. CDR1 is GTSNPN and CDR2 is SVGIG in the germline V gene (reference sequence). The CDR3 is 16 residues long. This CDR3 reads CAHRGGEFKSYNEQFF. The CDR3 DNA follows: TGTGCACACCGGGGCGGGGAATTCAAATCCTACAATGAGCAGTTCTTC. Full variable domain (outside the CDR3, taken from reference TRBV30 and TRBJ2-1): SQTIHQWPATLVQPVGSPLSLECTVEGTSNPNLYWYRQAAGRGLQLLFYSVGIGQISSEVPQNLSASRPQDRQFILSSKKLLLSDSGFYLCAHRGGEFKSYNEQFFGPGTRLTVL.

The gene calls are TRBV4-1 and TRBJ1-4, with TRBD1 as a possible D gene (5 bases). CDR1 and CDR2 from the germline V gene are MGHRA and YSYEKL. This CDR3 contains 15 residues. V lost 6 bases, J lost 7 bases, and 18 bases lay in between. The CDR3 protein is CASRDYAGFGEKLFF. CDR3 coding DNA: TGCGCCAGCAGAGATTACGCAGGGTTTGGTGAAAAACTGTTTTTT.

This clonotype was seen more than once but under ten times. The J gene is TRBJ2-1, the V gene TRBV7-9; D might be TRBD2 (6 bases). Germline lookup yields CDR1 SEHNR and CDR2 FQNEAQ (reference sequence). The CDR3 runs to 15 residues. Trimming cost V 3 bases and J 8 bases, with 17 bases left between them. This CDR3 reads CASSFSGEGYDEQFF. CDR3 in DNA: TGTGCCAGCAGCTTTTCGGGAGAAGGGTACGATGAGCAGTTCTTC.

The sample holds many counts of this clonotype. The chain is built from TRBV5-1 and TRBJ2-5; TRBD1 might be the D (5 bases). V was clipped by 4 bases and J by 14 bases, with 9 bases between them. Germline CDR1 SGHRS, CDR2 YFSETQ. The CDR3 extends over 9 amino acids. In DNA, the CDR3 is TGCGCCAGCAGCCGGACAATTTACTTC. It translates to CASSRTIYF.

The V call is TRBV11-2, the J call TRBJ2-5; 10 bases are a match to TRBD1. Germline V CDR1 and CDR2: SGHAT, FQNNGV. Trimming took 6 bases from V and 0 from J; bases not matched to a gene: 7. This CDR3 has 16 amino acids. As DNA, the CDR3 is TGTGCCAGCAGATCTAGGACAGGGGGGTACCAAGAGACCCAGTACTTC. Amino acids: CASRSRTGGYQETQYF.

The rearrangement links TRBV20-1 to TRBJ2-4; 9 bases are a match to TRBD1. The V gene end was trimmed by 6 bases and the J gene end by 0 bases; junction bases not matched to a gene: 18. The germline CDR1 and CDR2 sequences are DFQATT and SNEGSKA (reference sequence). This CDR3 comprises 19 residues. CDR3 region: CSARPSGQGLNPAKNIQYF. DNA of the CDR3: TGCAGTGCCAGACCCTCGGGACAGGGTCTTAATCCAGCCAAAAACATTCAGTACTTC.

This clonotype was seen at least ten times. The chain uses TRBV29-1 and TRBJ2-7; 10 bases are shared with TRBD2. Germline values: CDR1 SQVTM, CDR2 ANQGSEA. Germline trimming cut 0 bases from V and 4 bases from J; bases unmatched to any gene: 6. The CDR3 extends over 15 amino acids. As DNA, the CDR3 is TGCAGCGTTGAAGATTGGGGGACTAGCGCTTACGAGCAGTACTTC. Translated, it gives CSVEDWGTSAYEQYF.

To note about this clonotype: Germline and junction disagree at one end, which may indicate a read error. The rearrangement links TRBV15 to TRBJ2-7; 7 bases line up with TRBD2. Germline assignment: CDR1 LNHNV and CDR2 YYDKDF (reference sequence). The CDR3 has 19 residues. CDR3 nucleotide sequence: TGTGCCCCCAGCAGAGGTCGGACTGGGGACTATACGGCAACCTACGAGCAGTACTTC. This codes for CAPSRGRTGDYTATYEQYF. The entire variable domain, with the rest obtained from reference TRBV15 and TRBJ2-7, is as follows: DAMVIQNPRYQVTQFGKPVTLSCSQTLNHNVMYWYQQKSSQAPKLLFHYYDKDFNNEADTPDNFQSRRPNTSFCFLDIRSPGLGDTAMYLCAPSRGRTGDYTATYEQYFGPGTRLTVT.

This clonotype showed up just once. A much larger clone differs from this one at a single base, so this may be a read error. The gene calls are TRBV20-1 and TRBJ2-5; D is ambiguous. CDR1 and CDR2 from the germline V gene are DFQATT and SNEGSKA (reference sequence). CDR3 length: 12 amino acids. The CDR3 DNA is TGCAGTGCTAGATCCAGTCGTGAGACCCAGTCCTTC. It codes for CSARSSRETQSF.

V is TRBV19 and J is TRBJ2-6, with TRBD1 matching over 7 bases. CDR3 length: 17 amino acids. CDR1 and CDR2 from the germline V gene are LNHDA and SQIVND (reference sequence). The junction had 7 bases not matched to a gene; V was cut back by 5 bases and J by 0 bases. The CDR3 reads CASSLGDSFSGANVLTF. The CDR3 nucleotides are TGTGCCAGTAGTCTTGGGGACAGCTTCTCTGGGGCCAACGTCCTGACTTTC.

The chain couples TRBV5-1 to TRBJ2-7; no definite D call. From germline, CDR1 is SGHRS and CDR2 YFSETQ. Deletions cut 3 bases from V and 4 bases from J, with 8 bases between. The CDR3 sequence is 12 residues long. In nucleotides, the CDR3 is TGCGCCAGCAGCTCTCCTCAGTACGAGCAGTACTTC. This gives the protein CASSSPQYEQYF. Based on the CDR3 plus reference TRBV5-1 and TRBJ2-7, the full variable domain is KAGVTQTPRYLIKTRGQQVTLSCSPISGHRSVSWYQQTPGQGLQFLFEYFSETQRNKGNFPGRFSGRQFSNSRSEMNVSTLELGDSALYLCASSSPQYEQYFGPGTRLTVT.

This rearrangement joins TRBV29-1 to TRBJ2-1; tentatively, D is TRBD1 or TRBD2 (6 bases each). The CDR3 extends over 15 amino acids. The germline V gene has CDR1 SQVTM and CDR2 ANQGSEA. The germline V and J ends were trimmed by 6 bases and 0 bases, with 15 bases remaining between them. The CDR3 loop is CSVISGGGSYNEQFF. The CDR3 DNA sequence: TGCAGCGTAATTAGCGGAGGGGGCTCCTACAATGAGCAGTTCTTC.

This chain joins TRBV5-5 and TRBJ2-7; 10 nucleotides line up with TRBD2. The CDR3 covers 15 residues. Germline assignment: CDR1 SGHKS and CDR2 YYEKEE (reference sequence). V gave up 2 bases and J gave up 7 bases; unmatched junction bases: 9. The CDR3 region has the DNA TGTGCCAGCAGCTTCCTAGCGGGAGATCCCCTTGAGCAGTACTTC. Its translation is CASSFLAGDPLEQYF.

Concerning this clonotype itself: A much larger clone lies one base from this, so it may be a read error. This chain connects TRBV9 to TRBJ2-3; D is unclear. CDR1 is SGDLS and CDR2 is YYNGEE in the germline V gene. The CDR3 has 14 amino acids. The CDR3 bases are TGTGCCAGCAGCGTAGGGGATGCCACAGATGCGCAGTATTTT. Protein product: CASSVGDATDAQYF.

The chain uses TRBV7-8 and TRBJ2-3, with 11 nucleotides matching TRBD2. V lost 5 bases and J lost 5; bases outside the gene matches: 9. Germline V gene lookup returns CDR1 SGHVS and CDR2 FQNEAQ. This CDR3 is built from 16 residues. For the CDR3, the DNA is TGTGCCAGCAGCCCAAGACTAGCGGGACGTCAAGATACGCAGTATTTT. Its protein product is CASSPRLAGRQDTQYF.

This clonotype has just a few counts. The chain links TRBV11-1 to TRBJ2-3; D not resolved. Germline assignment: CDR1 SGHAT and CDR2 FQDESV (reference sequence). Trimming left V 1 base short and J 0 bases short, with 17 bases between. The CDR3 is 18 residues long. The CDR3 DNA reads TGTGCCAGCAGCTTAGTTGGCGCGGCCAGTACTAGCACAGATACGCAGTATTTT. Its protein is CASSLVGAASTSTDTQYF.